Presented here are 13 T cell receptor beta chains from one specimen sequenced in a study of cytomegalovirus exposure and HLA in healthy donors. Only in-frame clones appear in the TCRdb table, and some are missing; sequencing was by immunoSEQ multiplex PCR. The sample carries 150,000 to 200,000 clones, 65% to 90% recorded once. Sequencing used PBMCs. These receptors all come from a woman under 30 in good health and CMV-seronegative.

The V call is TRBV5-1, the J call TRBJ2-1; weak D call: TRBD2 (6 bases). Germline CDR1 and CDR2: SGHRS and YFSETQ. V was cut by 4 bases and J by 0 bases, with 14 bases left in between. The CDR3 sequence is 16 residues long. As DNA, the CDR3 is TGCGCCAGCAGCGGTGGGGTGGGGGGCTCCTACAATGAGCAGTTCTTC. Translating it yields CASSGGVGGSYNEQFF.

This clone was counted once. The CDR3 DNA reads TGCGCCAGCAGCTTGGGGACAGATATTTTGAACACTGAAGCTTTCTTT. Translating it yields CASSLGTDILNTEAFF. The chain recombines TRBV5-1 with TRBJ1-1; tentatively, D is TRBD1 (6 bases). This CDR3 spans 16 amino acids. The germline V gene encodes CDR1 SGHRS and CDR2 YFSETQ. Trimming shortened V by 0 bases and J by 0 bases, and 12 bases separated the two germline ends. Full variable domain (missing parts from reference TRBV5-1 and TRBJ1-1): KAGVTQTPRYLIKTRGQQVTLSCSPISGHRSVSWYQQTPGQGLQFLFEYFSETQRNKGNFPGRFSGRQFSNSRSEMNVSTLELGDSALYLCASSLGTDILNTEAFFGQGTRLTVV.

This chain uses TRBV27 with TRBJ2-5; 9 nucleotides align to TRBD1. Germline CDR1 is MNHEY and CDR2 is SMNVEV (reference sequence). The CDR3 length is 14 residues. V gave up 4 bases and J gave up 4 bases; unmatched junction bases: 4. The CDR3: CASSYRGQGETQYF. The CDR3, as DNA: TGTGCCAGCAGTTACAGGGGGCAGGGAGAGACCCAGTACTTC.

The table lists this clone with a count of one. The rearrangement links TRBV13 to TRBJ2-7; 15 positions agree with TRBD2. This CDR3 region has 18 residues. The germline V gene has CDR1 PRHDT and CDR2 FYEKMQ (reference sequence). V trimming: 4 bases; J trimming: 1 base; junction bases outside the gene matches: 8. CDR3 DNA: TGTGCCAGCAGCTACCGGACTAGCGGGAGGGCCGGATCCTACGAGCAGTACTTC. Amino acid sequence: CASSYRTSGRAGSYEQYF.

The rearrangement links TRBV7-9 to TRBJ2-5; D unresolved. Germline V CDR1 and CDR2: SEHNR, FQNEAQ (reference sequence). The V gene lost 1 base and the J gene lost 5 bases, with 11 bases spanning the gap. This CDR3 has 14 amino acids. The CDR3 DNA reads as TGTGCCAGCAGCTTAGTTCGGGTCCCGGAGACCCAGTACTTC. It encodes CASSLVRVPETQYF.

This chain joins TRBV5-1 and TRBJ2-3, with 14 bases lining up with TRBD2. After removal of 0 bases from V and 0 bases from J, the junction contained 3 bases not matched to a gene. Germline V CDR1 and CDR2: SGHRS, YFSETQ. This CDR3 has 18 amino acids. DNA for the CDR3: TGCGCCAGCAGCTTGGGACTAGCGGGGGGGCCTAGCACAGATACGCAGTATTTT. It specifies CASSLGLAGGPSTDTQYF.

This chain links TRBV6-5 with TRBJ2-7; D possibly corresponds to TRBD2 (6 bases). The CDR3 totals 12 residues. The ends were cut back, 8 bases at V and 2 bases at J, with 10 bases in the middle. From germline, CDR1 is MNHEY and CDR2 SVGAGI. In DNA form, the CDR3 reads TGTGCCAGCGCCTCGGGGGCCTACGAGCAGTACTTC. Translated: CASASGAYEQYF.

CDR3 amino acids: CASSIDRRTISNQPQHF. The CDR3 DNA reads as TGTGCCAGTAGTATAGACCGGCGGACAATCAGCAATCAGCCCCAGCATTTT. The chain has TRBV19 and TRBJ1-5; a weak D match, TRBD1 (5 bases). The germline V gene encodes CDR1 LNHDA and CDR2 SQIVND (reference sequence). The CDR3 is 17 amino acids. Trimming pared 0 bases from V and 1 base from J, leaving 13 bases between. Supplemented by reference TRBV19 and TRBJ1-5, the full variable domain reads DGGITQSPKYLFRKEGQNVTLSCEQNLNHDAMYWYRQDPGQGLRLIYYSQIVNDFQKGDIAEGYSVSREKKESFPLTVTSAQKNPTAFYLCASSIDRRTISNQPQHFGDGTRLSIL.

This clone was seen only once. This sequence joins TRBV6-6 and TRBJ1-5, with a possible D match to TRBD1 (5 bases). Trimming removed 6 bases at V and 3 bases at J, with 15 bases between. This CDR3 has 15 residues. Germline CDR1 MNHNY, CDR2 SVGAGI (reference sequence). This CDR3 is CASRPRGSANQPQHF. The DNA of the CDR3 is TGTGCCAGCAGACCGCGGGGCAGCGCCAATCAGCCCCAGCATTTT.

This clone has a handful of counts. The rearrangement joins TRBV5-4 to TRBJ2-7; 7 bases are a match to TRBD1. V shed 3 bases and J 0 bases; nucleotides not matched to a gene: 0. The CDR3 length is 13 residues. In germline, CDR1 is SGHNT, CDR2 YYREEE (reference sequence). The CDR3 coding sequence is TGTGCCAGCAGCTGGGACAGCTCCTACGAGCAGTACTTC. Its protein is CASSWDSSYEQYF.

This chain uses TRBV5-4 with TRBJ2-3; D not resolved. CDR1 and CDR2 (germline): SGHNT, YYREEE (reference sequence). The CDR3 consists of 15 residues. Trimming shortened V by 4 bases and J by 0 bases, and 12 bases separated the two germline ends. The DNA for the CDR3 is TGTGCCAGCAGCCAAGTTGAGGCAAGCACAGATACGCAGTATTTT. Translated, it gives CASSQVEASTDTQYF.

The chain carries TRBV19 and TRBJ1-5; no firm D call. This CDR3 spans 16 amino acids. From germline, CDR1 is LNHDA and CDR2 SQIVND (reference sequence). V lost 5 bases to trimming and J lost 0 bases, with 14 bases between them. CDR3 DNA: TGTGCCAGTAGTGTGACCCCGACTTATAGCAATCAGCCCCAGCATTTT. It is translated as CASSVTPTYSNQPQHF.

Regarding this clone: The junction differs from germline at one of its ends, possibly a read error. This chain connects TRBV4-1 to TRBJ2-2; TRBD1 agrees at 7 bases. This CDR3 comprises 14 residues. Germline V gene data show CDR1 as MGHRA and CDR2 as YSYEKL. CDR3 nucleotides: TGCGCCAGCGGCCAAGACAGGGTAGGAGGGGAGCTGTTTTTT. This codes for CASGQDRVGGELFF.